This T cell receptor (beta chain) was observed in a study of CD8+ T cells in alopecia areata. The study, taken as a whole, reports: Shared TCR sequences were less clear between patients than in mice, possibly partly from HLA diversity. Significant decreases in scalp clonality and expanded CD8+ clones followed tofacitinib treatment. In blood and scalp, many expanded lesional clones persisted during tofacitinib.

Investigators isolated RNA and reverse transcribed it into cDNA to act as the sequencing template. Libraries were prepared by immunoSEQ multiplex PCR; TCRdb keeps only in-frame clonotypes and omits some of them. This sample has 170,000 or so clones, with around 58% found just once. The sample holds a few counts of this clone. Its specificity is unknown. Treatment reported: oral pan-JAK inhibitor, 5-10 mg twice daily. Sequenced here: CD8+ T cells sorted from blood, sampled at week 24, from a patient treated with tofacitinib. The receptor comes from a human donor with alopecia areata.

The CDR3 spells CASNPGQEAYNEQFF. The DNA of the CDR3 is TGTGCCAGCAACCCGGGACAGGAGGCCTACAATGAGCAGTTCTTC. This chain connects TRBV6-5 to TRBJ2-1; 8 bases align to TRBD1. Germline lookup yields CDR1 MNHEY and CDR2 SVGAGI. The length of the CDR3 is 15 residues. V shed 7 bases and J 2 bases; nucleotides not matched to a gene: 7.